This is a list of T cell receptor beta chains from one sample in a study of early T cells in non-severe SARS-CoV-2 infection. MiXCR, run by TCRdb on the 5' RACE reads, gives a single entry per CDR3 protein. The table records 40,000 to 45,000 distinct CDR3 sequences, roughly 5% of them present only once. The sequenced sample was whole blood. The receptors stem from an adult who was a healthcare worker with PCR-confirmed SARS-CoV-2 infection or an uninfected control (not recorded which). Each CDR3 is given with its conserved first and last residue. D genes are given only for firm matches. Not all rows give a size; the values are once, few, many and, for expanded clones, a class.

>-|TRBV18|TRBJ2-7|many
TGTGCCAGCTCACGCGAGACAAACAACGAGCAGTACTTC
CASSRETNNEQYF
>-|TRBV3-1|TRBJ1-2|many
TGTGCCAGCAGCCAAGGTTCCCAAGGCTATGGCTACACCTTC
CASSQGSQGYGYTF
>TRBD2|TRBV7-9|TRBJ2-2|-
TGTGCCAGCAGCCGCGGGGGGGGCGACACCGGGGAGCTGTTTTTT
CASSRGGGDTGELFF
>-|TRBV18|TRBJ2-5|-
TGTGCCAGCTCCTCCAATTTGGGGGACCAAGAGACCCAGTACTTC
CASSSNLGDQETQYF
>TRBD1|TRBV7-6|TRBJ1-4|many
TGTGCCAGCAGCCCCAGGGGGGGTTATAATGAAAAACTGTTTTTT
CASSPRGGYNEKLFF
>-|TRBV12-3/TRBV12-4|TRBJ1-3|-
TGTGCCAGCAGCGCAGGGCTTCAGTCTGGAAACACCATATATTTT
CASSAGLQSGNTIYF
>-|TRBV29-1|TRBJ2-5|-
TGCAGCGTTGGCGGGGACCACCAAGAGACCCAGTACTTC
CSVGGDHQETQYF
>-|TRBV5-6|TRBJ2-7|many
TGTGCCAGCAGCTTAAGGGACGAGCAGTACTTC
CASSLRDEQYF
>-|TRBV20-1|TRBJ2-5|few
TGCAGTGCCCGAGCCGGGGAGACCCAGTACTTC
CSARAGETQYF
>-|TRBV30|TRBJ2-2|few
TGTGCCTGGAGTGTTGGCTTCACCGGGGAGCTGTTTTTT
CAWSVGFTGELFF
>TRBD1|TRBV12-3/TRBV12-4|TRBJ1-5|few
TGTGCCAGCAGTGGACAGGGGGCCCAGATGCCCCAGCATTTT
CASSGQGAQMPQHF
>-|TRBV6-2/TRBV6-3|TRBJ2-1|many
TGTGCCAGCAGTCAACTCGCCTTGTACAATGAGCAGTTCTTC
CASSQLALYNEQFF
>-|TRBV11-2|TRBJ2-1|many
TGTGCCAGCTGTTACCGTTGGGACTGCTACAATGAGCAGTTCTTC
CASCYRWDCYNEQFF
>-|TRBV12-3/TRBV12-4|TRBJ1-1|many
TGTGCCAGCAGTTTAAAGGGGTGGACTGAAGCTTTCTTT
CASSLKGWTEAFF
>-|TRBV9|TRBJ2-7|-
TGTGCCAGCAGCCAGTGGGGTGACGAGCAGTACTTC
CASSQWGDEQYF
>-|TRBV6-5|TRBJ1-2|few
TGTGCCAGCAAGTCGGCAGGCTCCAACTATGGCTACACCTTC
CASKSAGSNYGYTF
>-|TRBV28|TRBJ2-7|many
TGTGCCAGCAGTTTGGGTTTGCTCGGCCACAGCTCCTACGAGCAGTACTTC
CASSLGLLGHSSYEQYF
>TRBD1|TRBV15|TRBJ2-3|many
TGTGCCACCAGCAGACCGCCGGGACAGGGGTCAGATACGCAGTATTTT
CATSRPPGQGSDTQYF
>-|TRBV9|TRBJ1-3|-
TGTGCCAGCAGCGGTAGTGGGGCCAAAAACACCATATATTTT
CASSGSGAKNTIYF
>-|TRBV28|TRBJ2-1|-
TGTGCCAGCAGTTTACCCCTAGGACCATACAATGAGCAGTTCTTC
CASSLPLGPYNEQFF
>-|TRBV7-2|TRBJ2-1|-
TGTGCCAGCAGCTTAGCGGTACCGTACAATGAGCAGTTCTTC
CASSLAVPYNEQFF
>TRBD2|TRBV7-3|TRBJ2-1|many
TGTGCCAGCAGCATCGGGACTAGCTCCTACAATGAGCAGTTCTTC
CASSIGTSSYNEQFF
>-|TRBV20-1|TRBJ1-1|many
TGCAGTGCTAGACGGACCATGAACACTGAAGCTTTCTTT
CSARRTMNTEAFF
>-|TRBV30|TRBJ2-7|many
TGTGCCTGGAGCCTAGTGACCAGACCTTCTCTCGAGCAGTACTTC
CAWSLVTRPSLEQYF
>-|TRBV5-1|TRBJ1-4|many
TGCGCCAGCAGCTTGTTCGGGACTAATGAAAAACTGTTTTTT
CASSLFGTNEKLFF
>TRBD1|TRBV9|TRBJ1-5|-
TGTGCCAGCAGCGTAGCTGGGACAGTCAATCAGCCCCAGCATTTT
CASSVAGTVNQPQHF
>TRBD2|TRBV7-3|TRBJ2-1|few
TGTGCCAGCAGCTTACGGGGCGGGAGCGGGAATGAGCAGTTCTTC
CASSLRGGSGNEQFF
>TRBD1|TRBV12-3/TRBV12-4|TRBJ1-4|many
TGTGCCAGCAGCCGACGACAGGGGTCTGAAAAACTGTTTTTT
CASSRRQGSEKLFF
>-|TRBV6-6|TRBJ2-1|many
TGTGCCAGCAGTTGGGGGGACTACAATGAGCAGTTCTTC
CASSWGDYNEQFF
>-|TRBV7-2|TRBJ1-2|-
TGTGCCAGCAGCTTAGAGAGACAGTATGGCTACACCTTC
CASSLERQYGYTF
>TRBD2|TRBV29-1|TRBJ2-3|-
TGCAGCGTTGAGGTAGCGGGGGGCACAGATACGCAGTATTTT
CSVEVAGGTDTQYF
>-|TRBV9|TRBJ1-1|few
TGTGCCAGCAGCGCTCCGGGAACCCAGGGGAACACTGAAGCTTTCTTT
CASSAPGTQGNTEAFF
>-|TRBV20-1|TRBJ1-2|-
TGCAGTGCTAGAGTAGCTCTCGGGGAAGGAGGGGGCTACACCTTC
CSARVALGEGGGYTF
>-|TRBV9|TRBJ1-1|many
TGTGCCAGCAGCGTAGTTTCGAACACTGAAGCTTTCTTT
CASSVVSNTEAFF
>TRBD2|TRBV7-9|TRBJ2-7|many
TGTGCCAGCACGAATCCTAGCGGGGGCAACGAGCAGTACTTC
CASTNPSGGNEQYF